This T cell receptor beta chain was profiled in a study of tumor and adjacent non-tumor tissue in lung cancer. RNA was extracted from bulk tissue without any cell sorting. Study-wide findings and caveats: Tumor tissue had significantly higher TCR diversity than normal lung.

The CDR3 has 14 amino acids. V shed 6 bases and J shed 4 bases, with 15 bases lying between them. The germline V gene encodes CDR1 MDHEN and CDR2 SYDVKM. TCRbeta libraries were built with three rounds of nested PCR, modified from ARM-PCR. TCRdb re-analysed the multiplex PCR reads in MiXCR, keeping a single row per CDR3 protein. Altogether approximately 71,000 distinct CDR3 sequences are present, just under 60% being singletons, with the ten largest covering about 19%. This clonotype showed up just a few times. The antigen is not known. This sequence was found in a man between 50 and 59 years old with non-small cell lung cancer. Sequencing was performed on lung tumor tissue. The chain has TRBV28 and TRBJ2-5; D tentatively reads TRBD1 or TRBD2 (5 bases each). CDR3 protein: CASRRDSGTETQYF. The CDR3, as DNA: TGTGCCAGCAGGCGCGACAGTGGGACAGAGACCCAGTACTTC.